Described below is a single TCR beta chain sequence and its context. Its antigen is currently unknown. The data derive from a study of T cell repertoires in ileal Crohn's disease. Study-wide results and caveats: Active smokers at surgery had more clonal expansions than non-smokers.

Using immunoSEQ multiplex PCR, the repertoire was profiled, and TCRdb retains in-frame clones only, with some absent. The sample lists approximately 14,000 clones, approximately 90% seen once, with 3.7% in the top ten. Germline V gene lookup returns CDR1 MDHEN and CDR2 SYDVKM. Trimming shortened V by 3 bases and J by 0 bases, and 8 bases separated the two germline ends. The CDR3 sequence is 15 residues long. The sample consisted of ileal tissue. The chain employs TRBV28 and TRBJ2-2; D ambiguous. The TCR comes from an adult with Crohn's disease. This CDR3 reads CASSLAASNTGELFF. The CDR3 bases are TGTGCCAGCAGTTTGGCGGCCTCGAACACCGGGGAGCTGTTTTTT.